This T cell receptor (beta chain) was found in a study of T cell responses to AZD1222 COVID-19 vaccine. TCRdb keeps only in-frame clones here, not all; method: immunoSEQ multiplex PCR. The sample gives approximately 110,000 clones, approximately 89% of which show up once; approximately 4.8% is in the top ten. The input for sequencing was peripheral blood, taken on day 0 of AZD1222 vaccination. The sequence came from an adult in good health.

CDR3 loop: CASSSDGNNSPLHF. The DNA of the CDR3 is TGTGCCAGCAGTTCGGACGGGAATAATTCACCCCTCCACTTT. This chain connects TRBV2 to TRBJ1-6, with unresolved D. The CDR3 covers 14 residues. The V gene lost 5 bases and the J gene lost 5 bases, with 10 bases spanning the gap. Germline CDR1 SNHLY, CDR2 FYNNEI.